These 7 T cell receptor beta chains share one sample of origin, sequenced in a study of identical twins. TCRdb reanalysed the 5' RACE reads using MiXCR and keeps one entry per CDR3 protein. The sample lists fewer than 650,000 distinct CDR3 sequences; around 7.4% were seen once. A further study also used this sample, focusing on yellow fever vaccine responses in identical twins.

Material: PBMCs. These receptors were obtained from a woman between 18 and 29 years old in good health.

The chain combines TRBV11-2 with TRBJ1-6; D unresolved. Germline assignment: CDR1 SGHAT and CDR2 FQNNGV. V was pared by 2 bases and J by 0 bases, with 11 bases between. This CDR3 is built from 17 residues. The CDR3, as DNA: TGTGCCAGCAGCTTAAAAGGCCTGAGCTCCTATAATTCACCCCTCCACTTT. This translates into CASSLKGLSSYNSPLHF.

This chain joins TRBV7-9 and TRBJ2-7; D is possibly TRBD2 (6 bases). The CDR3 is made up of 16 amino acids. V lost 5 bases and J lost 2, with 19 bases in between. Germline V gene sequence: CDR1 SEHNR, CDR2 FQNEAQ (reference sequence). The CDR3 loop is CASSTKPGTGTYEQYF. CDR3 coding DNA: TGTGCCAGCAGCACAAAGCCCGGGACTGGAACCTACGAGCAGTACTTC.

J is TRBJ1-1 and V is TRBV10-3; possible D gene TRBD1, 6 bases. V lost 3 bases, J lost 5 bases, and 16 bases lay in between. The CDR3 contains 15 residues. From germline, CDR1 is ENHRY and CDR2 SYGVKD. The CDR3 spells CAISDQIGGNTEAFF. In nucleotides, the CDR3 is TGTGCCATCAGTGATCAGATAGGGGGTAATACTGAAGCTTTCTTT.

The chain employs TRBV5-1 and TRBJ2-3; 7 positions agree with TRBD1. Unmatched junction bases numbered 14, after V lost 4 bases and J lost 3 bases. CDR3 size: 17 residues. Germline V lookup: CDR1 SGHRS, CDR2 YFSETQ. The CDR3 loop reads CASSLGYRTGGTDTQYF. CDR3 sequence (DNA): TGCGCCAGCAGCCTGGGATATCGGACAGGTGGGACAGATACGCAGTATTTT.

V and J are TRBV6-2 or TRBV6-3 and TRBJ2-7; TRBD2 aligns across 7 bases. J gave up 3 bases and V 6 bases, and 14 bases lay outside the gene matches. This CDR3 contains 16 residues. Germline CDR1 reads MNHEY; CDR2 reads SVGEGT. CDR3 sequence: CASRYLAGEANYEQYF. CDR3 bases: TGTGCCAGCAGGTACCTGGCGGGGGAGGCGAACTACGAGCAGTACTTC.

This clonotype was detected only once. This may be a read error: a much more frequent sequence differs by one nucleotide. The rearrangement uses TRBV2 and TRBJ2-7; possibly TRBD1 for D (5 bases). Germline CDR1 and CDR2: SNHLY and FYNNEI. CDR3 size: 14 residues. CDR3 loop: CASSEDKAFGEQHV. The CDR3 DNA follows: TGTGCCAGCAGTGAGGACAAGGCCTTCGGAGAGCAGCACGTC.

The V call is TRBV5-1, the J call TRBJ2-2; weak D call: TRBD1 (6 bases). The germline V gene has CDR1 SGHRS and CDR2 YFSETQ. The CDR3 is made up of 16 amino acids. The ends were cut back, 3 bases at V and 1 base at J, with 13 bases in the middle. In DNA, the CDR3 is TGCGCCAGCAGCTCACAGGGCGAGGTGAACACCGGGGAGCTGTTTTTT. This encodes CASSSQGEVNTGELFF. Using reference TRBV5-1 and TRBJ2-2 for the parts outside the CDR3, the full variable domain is KAGVTQTPRYLIKTRGQQVTLSCSPISGHRSVSWYQQTPGQGLQFLFEYFSETQRNKGNFPGRFSGRQFSNSRSEMNVSTLELGDSALYLCASSSQGEVNTGELFFGEGSRLTVL.